Listed here is a single T cell receptor beta chain. The data are from a study of blood T cells in healthy people across ages. Alongside a J-beta primer mix, a sample-barcoded 5' primer served in a second PCR lasting about 7 to 12 cycles. In TCRdb, the 5' RACE reads were re-called with MiXCR into one record per CDR3 protein. Of roughly 800,000 distinct CDR3 sequences listed, roughly 24% are singletons. Trimming took 0 bases from V and 6 from J; bases not matched to a gene: 7. The CDR3 is made up of 14 amino acids. Per the germline V gene, CDR1 is DFQATT and CDR2 is SNEGSKA (reference sequence). Another study also made use of these data, one on T cells of mothers and their children.

The genes are TRBV20-1 and TRBJ1-1; 7 positions agree with TRBD1. Sequencing used blood. The sequence derives from a boy aged 10-17 years in good health. CDR3 loop: CSARDRNRGAEAFF. DNA for the CDR3: TGCAGTGCTAGAGATCGGAACAGGGGCGCTGAAGCTTTCTTT.